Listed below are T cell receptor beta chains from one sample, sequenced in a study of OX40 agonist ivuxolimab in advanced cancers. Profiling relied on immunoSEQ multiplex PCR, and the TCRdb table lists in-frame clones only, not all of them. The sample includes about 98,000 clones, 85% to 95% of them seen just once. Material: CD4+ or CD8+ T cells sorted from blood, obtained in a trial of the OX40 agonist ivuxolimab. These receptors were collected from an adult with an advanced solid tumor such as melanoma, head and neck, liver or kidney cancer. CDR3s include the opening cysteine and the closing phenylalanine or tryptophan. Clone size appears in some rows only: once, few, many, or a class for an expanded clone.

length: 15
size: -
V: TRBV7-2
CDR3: CASSLRQGGGQPQHF

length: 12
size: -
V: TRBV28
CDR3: CASSSINQPQHF

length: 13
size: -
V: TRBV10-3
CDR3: CATGQGPGQPQHF

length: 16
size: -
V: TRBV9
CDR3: CASSVGSLASYNEQFF

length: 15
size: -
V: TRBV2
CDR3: CASSERVSGNQPQHF

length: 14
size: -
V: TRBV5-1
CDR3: CASSFGPAASEQYF

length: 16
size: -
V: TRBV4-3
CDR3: CASSQGLGGGQETQYF

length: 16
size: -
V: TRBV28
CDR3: CASSLIFGASNQPQHF

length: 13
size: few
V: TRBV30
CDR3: CAWSARDGQPQHF

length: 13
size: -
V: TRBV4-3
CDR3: CASSQDAGQPQHF

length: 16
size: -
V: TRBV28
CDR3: CASSLLGGGSRQPQHF

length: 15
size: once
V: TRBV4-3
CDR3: CASSQYRDRYQPQHF

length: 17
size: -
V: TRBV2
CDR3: CASRKTVTGGANYGYTF

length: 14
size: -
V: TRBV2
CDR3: CASMIRANNSPLHF

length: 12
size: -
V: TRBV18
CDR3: CASSPGGETQYF